The entry below describes one T cell receptor beta chain. Its antigen is not known. The CDR3 is 13 residues long. V was clipped by 8 bases and J by 4 bases, with 15 bases between them. Germline values: CDR1 GTSNPN, CDR2 SVGIG (reference sequence). This specimen comes from a study of T cell clonotyping in hematopoietic cell transplantation. Recipient blood drawn about 28 days pretransplant and days 30, 100, 180 after. Profiling relied on immunoSEQ multiplex PCR, and the TCRdb table lists in-frame clones only, not all of them. The sample lists roughly 7,000 clones, around a third seen once, with 15% to 20% in the top ten. Study results and caveats: Few recipient clonotypes overlapped donors; over 95% were de novo at given depth. Pathologically expanded recipient clonotypes increased progressively from day 30 to day 180 as diversity fell.

The genes are TRBV30 and TRBJ1-5; D is uncertain. This receptor was identified in a female patient over 55 who had an allogeneic stem cell transplant, so the T cells may come from the graft donor. Some clones in this sample may be carry-over from other donors' samples. The starting material was peripheral blood mononuclear cells, obtained 30 days after allogeneic stem cell transplant. The CDR3: CAGEWRANQPQHF. The CDR3 region has the DNA TGTGCCGGGGAGTGGAGGGCGAATCAGCCCCAGCATTTT.